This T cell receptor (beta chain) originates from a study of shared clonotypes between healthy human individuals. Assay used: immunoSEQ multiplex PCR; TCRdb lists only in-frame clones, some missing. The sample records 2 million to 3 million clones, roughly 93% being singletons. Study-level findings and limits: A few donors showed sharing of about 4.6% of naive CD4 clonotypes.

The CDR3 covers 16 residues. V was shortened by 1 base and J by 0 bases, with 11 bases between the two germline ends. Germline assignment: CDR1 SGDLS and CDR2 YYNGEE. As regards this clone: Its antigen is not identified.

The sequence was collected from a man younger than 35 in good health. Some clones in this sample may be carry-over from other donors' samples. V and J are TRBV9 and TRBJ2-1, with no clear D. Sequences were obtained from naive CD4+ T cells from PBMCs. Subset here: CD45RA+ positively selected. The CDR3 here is CASSVYGASSYNEQFF. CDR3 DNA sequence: TGTGCCAGCAGCGTATACGGAGCGAGCTCCTACAATGAGCAGTTCTTC.